The 30 T cell receptor beta chains in this list originate from one sample, sequenced in a study of Ad26.COV2.S vaccination and SARS-CoV-2 variants (dated by TCRdb to about 2021). The treatment or condition label, as the study defines it: 15 to 20 received Ad26.COV2.S at low or high dose, single or two shots; about five received placebo; per-sample allocation not given. Repertoires of vaccine and placebo recipients were sequenced from samples collected on day 63 after the first injection. The library was generated by the immunoSEQ multiplex PCR assay. TCRdb retrieved this table from immuneACCESS and kept in-frame rearrangements only. Not all clones are present; in checked studies, unresolved V genes account for under half, and no reason is known for the remainder. For this sample there are about 250,000 clones; roughly 89% appear just once. Jointly, the top ten make up roughly 3% of the sample. This specimen was peripheral blood, taken in a trial of Ad26.COV2.S vaccine versus placebo. These TCRs come from a person aged 18-65 years who received the Ad26.COV2.S COVID-19 vaccine or a placebo.

V is TRBV15 and J is TRBJ1-1; 7 nucleotides line up with TRBD1. Looked up from germline, CDR1 is LNHNV and CDR2 is YYDKDF (reference sequence). With 6 bases clipped from V and 3 bases from J, the junction kept 7 bases outside the gene matches. The CDR3 extends over 14 amino acids. CDR3 protein: CATRRDRVHTEAFF. In DNA, the CDR3 is TGTGCCACCAGACGTGACAGGGTACACACTGAAGCTTTCTTT. The full variable domain, in which reference TRBV15 and TRBJ1-1 provide the parts outside the CDR3, is DAMVIQNPRYQVTQFGKPVTLSCSQTLNHNVMYWYQQKSSQAPKLLFHYYDKDFNNEADTPDNFQSRRPNTSFCFLDIRSPGLGDTAMYLCATRRDRVHTEAFFGQGTRLTVV.

Note on this clone: The same CDR3 also results from other DNA sequences found in this sample. The chain has TRBV5-1 and TRBJ2-7; D is uncertain. CDR3 size: 13 residues. Per germline, CDR1 SGHRS and CDR2 YFSETQ. V dropped 3 bases and J dropped 3 bases, with 10 bases sitting between them. CDR3 amino acids: CASSSLDLYEQYF. The CDR3 DNA is TGCGCCAGCAGCTCTCTCGACCTCTACGAGCAGTACTTC. Full variable domain (missing parts from reference TRBV5-1 and TRBJ2-7): KAGVTQTPRYLIKTRGQQVTLSCSPISGHRSVSWYQQTPGQGLQFLFEYFSETQRNKGNFPGRFSGRQFSNSRSEMNVSTLELGDSALYLCASSSLDLYEQYFGPGTRLTVT.

The chain is built from TRBV6-2 or TRBV6-3 and TRBJ2-7, with 9 bases aligning to TRBD2. CDR3 length: 14 residues. The V and J ends lost 5 bases and 2 bases, in that order; junction bases with no gene match: 4. CDR1 and CDR2 from the germline V gene are MNHEY and SVGEGT. CDR3 amino acids: CASSPRTSAYEQYV. For the CDR3, the DNA is TGTGCCAGCAGTCCCCGGACTAGCGCCTACGAGCAGTACGTC.

This clone was seen more than once but under ten times. The same CDR3 arises from other DNA sequences in this sample as well. The CDR3, as DNA: TGTGCCAGCAGCTTAGTCGGGACCCAGTACTTC. As protein: CASSLVGTQYF. The chain combines TRBV13 with TRBJ2-5; no clear D. Per germline, CDR1 PRHDT and CDR2 FYEKMQ (reference sequence). Trimming pared 1 base from V and 7 bases from J, leaving 4 bases between. The CDR3 runs 11 residues.

The chain has TRBV18 and TRBJ1-3, with no clear D. Trimming removed 4 bases from V and 0 bases from J, with 19 bases in between. The CDR3 is made up of 18 amino acids. Germline values: CDR1 KGHSH, CDR2 LQKENI. The CDR3 DNA reads TGTGCCAGCTCACACGGACGGTCTAAACTTTACTCTGGAAACACCATATATTTT. This translates into CASSHGRSKLYSGNTIYF.

The chain uses TRBV6-2 or TRBV6-3 and TRBJ2-3, with 7 bases that match TRBD2. V trimming: 0 bases; J trimming: 3 bases; junction bases outside the gene matches: 3. The CDR3 totals 15 residues. Germline assignment: CDR1 MNHEY and CDR2 SVGEGT. The CDR3 nucleotides are TGTGCCAGCAGTTACTCAGCGGGGTCGACAGATACGCAGTATTTT. Translated: CASSYSAGSTDTQYF.

The chain has TRBV9 and TRBJ2-6; D is tentatively TRBD1 or TRBD2 (5 bases each). With 0 bases removed from V and 3 bases from J, the gap between germline ends came to 13 bases. CDR3 length: 17 amino acids. Germline assignment: CDR1 SGDLS and CDR2 YYNGEE. The CDR3 nucleotides are TGTGCCAGCAGCGTAGGCAGGGACGTCTTTGGGGCCAACGTCCTGACTTTC. Its protein is CASSVGRDVFGANVLTF.

This clone showed up just a few times. The V call is TRBV6-2 or TRBV6-3, the J call TRBJ1-2, with TRBD1 identical over 9 bases. Germline V gene data show CDR1 as MNHEY and CDR2 as SVGEGT. The CDR3 has 14 residues. V was pared by 5 bases and J by 3 bases, with 4 bases of the junction left unmatched. The CDR3 DNA is TGTGCCAGCAGTAGGACAGGGGCCCACTATGGCTACACCTTC. The encoded protein is CASSRTGAHYGYTF.

The V and J genes are TRBV27 and TRBJ2-3; 8 bases map to TRBD2. The CDR3 sequence is 14 residues long. In germline, CDR1 is MNHEY, CDR2 SMNVEV (reference sequence). V lost 6 bases and J lost 1; bases outside the gene matches: 3. The CDR3 coding sequence is TGTGCCAGCAGACCGGGGGGGGGCACAGATACGCAGTATTTT. The encoded protein is CASRPGGGTDTQYF.

V gene TRBV5-8 combines with J gene TRBJ2-6, with a tentative D call TRBD1 (5 bases). The V end lost 2 bases, the J end lost 0 bases, and 12 bases lay between the germline ends. The CDR3 spans 17 residues. Germline V gene lookup returns CDR1 SGHTS and CDR2 YDEGEE. The CDR3 coding sequence is TGTGCCAGCAGCTTAAGGGCAGGGATCTCTGGGGCCAACGTCCTGACTTTC. Its protein is CASSLRAGISGANVLTF.

The chain has TRBV25-1 and TRBJ2-2; 7 bases fit TRBD1. V was pared by 8 bases and J by 3 bases, with 6 bases of the junction left unmatched. The germline V gene encodes CDR1 MGHDK and CDR2 SYGVNS. The CDR3 totals 14 residues. CDR3 in amino acids: CASGRQGDTGELFF. Written as DNA, the CDR3 is TGTGCCAGCGGAAGACAGGGCGACACCGGGGAGCTGTTTTTT.

V usage is TRBV7-9 and J usage is TRBJ1-1, with 7 nucleotides matching TRBD1. The V and J ends lost 1 base and 6 bases, in that order; junction bases with no gene match: 5. The germline CDR1 and CDR2 sequences are SEHNR and FQNEAQ (reference sequence). The CDR3 runs 14 residues. The CDR3 coding sequence is TGTGCCAGCAGCTTAGTAGGGGGCTTGGCTGAAGCTTTCTTT. This encodes CASSLVGGLAEAFF.

The CDR3 here is CASSLEGGGTGELFF. Here the CDR3 DNA reads TGTGCCAGCAGCTTGGAGGGGGGAGGCACCGGGGAGCTGTTTTTT. This chain links TRBV5-6 with TRBJ2-2; possibly TRBD1 or TRBD2 for D (6 bases each). The CDR3 contains 15 residues. CDR1 SGHDT and CDR2 YYEEEE come from the germline V gene. V dropped 0 bases and J dropped 4 bases, with 10 bases sitting between them.

CDR3 DNA: TGTGCCAGCAGCTTGGCCTTGGAGACCCAGTACTTC. It yields the protein CASSLALETQYF. The J gene is TRBJ2-5, the V gene TRBV5-5, with D hard to call. The CDR3 spans 12 residues. V was shortened by 0 bases and J by 5 bases, with 5 bases between the two germline ends. Germline assignment: CDR1 SGHKS and CDR2 YYEKEE (reference sequence).

The chain couples TRBV9 to TRBJ1-5; D is unresolved. Germline V gene data show CDR1 as SGDLS and CDR2 as YYNGEE. This CDR3 contains 14 residues. With 2 bases removed from V and 0 bases from J, the gap between germline ends came to 6 bases. CDR3 protein: CASSVGVSNQPQHF. CDR3 DNA sequence: TGTGCCAGCAGCGTTGGGGTTAGCAATCAGCCCCAGCATTTT.

The rearrangement joins TRBV9 to TRBJ2-3; TRBD2 agrees at 9 bases. V lost 0 bases, J lost 7 bases, and 9 bases stayed unmatched. Germline CDR1 reads SGDLS; CDR2 reads YYNGEE. This CDR3 contains 16 residues. The CDR3 loop is CASSVERLAASYTQYF. The DNA of the CDR3 is TGTGCCAGCAGCGTAGAGAGACTAGCGGCTTCCTATACGCAGTATTTT.

The genes are TRBV11-2 and TRBJ1-1; 10 nucleotides agree with TRBD1. Germline trimming cut 4 bases from V and 9 bases from J; bases unmatched to any gene: 8. CDR3 length: 14 residues. Germline CDR1 reads SGHAT; CDR2 reads FQNNGV. Here the CDR3 DNA reads TGTGCCAGCAGCTACAACCGGGACAGGGGAAAAGCTTTCTTT. Its translation is CASSYNRDRGKAFF.

V usage is TRBV4-2 and J usage is TRBJ1-4; a weak D match, TRBD1 (6 bases). The ends were cut back, 2 bases at V and 3 bases at J, with 19 bases in the middle. Looked up from germline, CDR1 is LGHNA and CDR2 is YNFKEQ. The CDR3 totals 18 residues. CDR3 sequence (DNA): TGTGCCAGCAGCCAAAGGTTTGGGGGCTTAGGGGCTAATGAAAAACTGTTTTTT. Translated: CASSQRFGGLGANEKLFF.

The rearrangement joins TRBV27 to TRBJ1-1; the D gene is possibly TRBD1 (6 bases). Trimming removed 3 bases at V and 5 bases at J, with 16 bases between. Per the germline V gene, CDR1 is MNHEY and CDR2 is SMNVEV (reference sequence). The CDR3 runs to 15 residues. CDR3 protein: CASSLSWGRRTEAFF. The CDR3 DNA is TGTGCCAGCAGTTTGAGTTGGGGGCGGAGGACTGAAGCTTTCTTT.

The chain employs TRBV11-2 and TRBJ2-2; TRBD1 agrees at 10 bases. Per the germline V gene, CDR1 is SGHAT and CDR2 is FQNNGV. This CDR3 is built from 16 residues. J gave up 4 bases and V 5 bases, and 7 bases lay outside the gene matches. CDR3 bases: TGTGCCAGCAGCGCCACCAGGACAGGGGGCACCGGGGAGCTGTTTTTT. It codes for CASSATRTGGTGELFF.

The gene calls are TRBV7-6 and TRBJ2-1; D might be TRBD1 (5 bases). Trimming removed 0 bases at V and 8 bases at J, with 11 bases between. This CDR3 has 14 amino acids. Germline V gene data show CDR1 as SGHVS and CDR2 as FNYEAQ. DNA for the CDR3: TGTGCCAGCAGCTTAGCGGGGCCGGACGATGAGCAGTTCTTC. Its protein product is CASSLAGPDDEQFF.

This chain joins TRBV5-4 and TRBJ1-2; possible D gene TRBD1, 5 bases. The CDR3 contains 13 residues. The germline CDR1 and CDR2 sequences are SGHNT and YYREEE (reference sequence). The V and J ends lost 4 bases and 3 bases respectively, with 10 bases between them. DNA of the CDR3: TGTGCCAGCAGCAAAACAGGAGACTATGGCTACACCTTC. Translating it yields CASSKTGDYGYTF.

This chain links TRBV27 with TRBJ2-7; 8 nucleotides line up with TRBD2. The CDR3 has 18 residues. Germline V lookup: CDR1 MNHEY, CDR2 SMNVEV (reference sequence). The junction had 19 bases not matched to a gene; V was cut back by 3 bases and J by 6 bases. CDR3 region: CASSFLAARGGLAVEQYF. The CDR3 DNA sequence: TGTGCCAGCAGTTTCCTAGCCGCACGGGGGGGCCTCGCCGTCGAGCAGTACTTC.

The chain carries TRBV30 and TRBJ1-2; weak D call: TRBD1 (5 bases). CDR3 size: 12 residues. Germline-derived CDR1 and CDR2 are GTSNPN and SVGIG (reference sequence). Deletions cut 1 base from V and 4 bases from J, with 7 bases between. The CDR3 sequence: CAWSAQAYGYTF. The CDR3 DNA reads TGTGCCTGGAGTGCACAGGCCTATGGCTACACCTTC.

This chain uses TRBV2 with TRBJ2-1; 7 positions match TRBD2. From germline, CDR1 is SNHLY and CDR2 FYNNEI. The CDR3 extends over 15 amino acids. V trimming: 7 bases; J trimming: 5 bases; junction bases outside the gene matches: 11. CDR3 loop: CASTLGASGNNEQFF. DNA for the CDR3: TGTGCCAGCACCCTAGGGGCTAGCGGTAACAATGAGCAGTTCTTC.

The chain is built from TRBV5-1 and TRBJ2-7; no clear D gene. In germline, CDR1 is SGHRS, CDR2 YFSETQ. CDR3 length equals 16 residues. V lost 4 bases and J 3 bases, leaving 20 bases between the germline ends. CDR3 residues: CASSLPVDPFSYEQYV. In DNA form, the CDR3 reads TGCGCCAGCAGCCTGCCCGTGGACCCTTTTAGCTACGAGCAGTACGTC.

The chain is built from TRBV15 and TRBJ1-3; D not resolved. This CDR3 comprises 14 residues. Germline V gene data show CDR1 as LNHNV and CDR2 as YYDKDF (reference sequence). Trimming cost V 0 bases and J 8 bases, with 11 bases left between them. CDR3 in DNA: TGTGCCACCAGCAGAGATACGAGGAAGGACACCATATATTTT. Encoded protein: CATSRDTRKDTIYF. Drawing the rest from reference TRBV15 and TRBJ1-3, the complete variable domain is DAMVIQNPRYQVTQFGKPVTLSCSQTLNHNVMYWYQQKSSQAPKLLFHYYDKDFNNEADTPDNFQSRRPNTSFCFLDIRSPGLGDTAMYLCATSRDTRKDTIYFGEGSWLTVV.

This chain connects TRBV28 to TRBJ1-1; TRBD1 agrees at 9 bases. The CDR3 sequence is 15 residues long. CDR1 is MDHEN and CDR2 is SYDVKM in the germline V gene. With 4 bases clipped from V and 5 bases from J, the junction kept 8 bases outside the gene matches. This chain's CDR3 is CASSSPGQGLTEAFF. The DNA for the CDR3 is TGTGCCAGCAGTTCCCCGGGACAGGGACTAACTGAAGCTTTCTTT. Full variable domain (outside the CDR3, taken from reference TRBV28 and TRBJ1-1): DVKVTQSSRYLVKRTGEKVFLECVQDMDHENMFWYRQDPGLGLRLIYFSYDVKMKEKGDIPEGYSVSREKKERFSLILESASTNQTSMYLCASSSPGQGLTEAFFGQGTRLTVV.

This chain joins TRBV11-1 and TRBJ2-3; 9 nucleotides agree with TRBD1. CDR3 length: 16 residues. Trimming cost V 5 bases and J 3 bases; bases outside gene matches: 9. The germline V gene has CDR1 SGHAT and CDR2 FQDESV (reference sequence). The CDR3 protein is CASSPWHRGLTDTQYF. The CDR3 coding sequence is TGTGCCAGCAGCCCCTGGCACAGGGGGCTGACAGATACGCAGTATTTT.

The rearrangement links TRBV6-5 to TRBJ1-5; unclear D gene. This CDR3 comprises 14 residues. Germline V gene sequence: CDR1 MNHEY, CDR2 SVGAGI. V lost 2 bases and J lost 1, with 6 bases in between. CDR3 nucleotides: TGTGCCAGCAGTTACAAAGGAAGCAATCAGCCCCAGCATTTT. It translates to CASSYKGSNQPQHF.